This T cell receptor beta chain originates from a study of OX40 agonist ivuxolimab in advanced cancers. This table comes from immunoSEQ multiplex PCR, and its TCRdb copy is limited to in-frame clones, with some not included. The sample shows some 82,000 clones, about 94% of them seen only once. Trimming stripped 2 bases from V and 3 bases from J, with 8 bases between. CDR1 is GTSNPN and CDR2 is SVGIG in the germline V gene (reference sequence). CDR3 size: 12 residues. The sequencing here drew on CD4+ or CD8+ T cells sorted from blood, taken in a trial of the OX40 agonist ivuxolimab. This sequence originates from an adult with an advanced solid tumor such as melanoma, head and neck, liver or kidney cancer. The V call is TRBV30, the J call TRBJ2-7, with D perhaps TRBD1 or TRBD2 (5 bases each). The CDR3 DNA follows: TGTGCCTGGAGTCGGGACGGCTACGAGCAGTACTTC. It translates to CAWSRDGYEQYF. Together with reference TRBV30 and TRBJ2-7, the CDR3 gives the full variable domain: SQTIHQWPATLVQPVGSPLSLECTVEGTSNPNLYWYRQAAGRGLQLLFYSVGIGQISSEVPQNLSASRPQDRQFILSSKKLLLSDSGFYLCAWSRDGYEQYFGPGTRLTVT.